This passage covers 8 T cell receptor beta chains from one sample sequenced in a study of blood T cell repertoires in COVID-19. Clones were read by immunoSEQ multiplex PCR, and TCRdb kept only the in-frame ones, dropping some. Found here are some 78,000 clones, around 80% of them singletons; the top ten hold less than 6%. Sequencing was carried out using peripheral blood. Source of these receptors: a man in his 60s with active or convalescent COVID-19.

This rearrangement joins TRBV7-2 to TRBJ1-2, with 11 positions matching TRBD1. With 5 bases clipped from V and 4 bases from J, the junction kept 6 bases outside the gene matches. CDR1 is SGHTA, CDR2 FQGNSA, per germline. The CDR3 extends over 15 amino acids. The CDR3 sequence is CASSPTGTGGYGYTF. The CDR3 DNA is TGTGCCAGCAGCCCCACCGGGACAGGGGGCTATGGCTACACCTTC.

V is TRBV7-6 and J is TRBJ1-2, with 7 bases fitting TRBD1. Germline V CDR1 and CDR2: SGHVS, FNYEAQ. CDR3 length: 14 residues. V lost 6 bases, J lost 6 bases, and 10 bases stayed unmatched. CDR3 nucleotides: TGTGCCAGCAGTTCGCCACGGGGGACAGATGGCTACACCTTC. Its protein product is CASSSPRGTDGYTF.

The DNA of the CDR3 is TGTGCCAGCAGTTCCTCCCAATGGCCCTACGAGCAGTACTTC. Its translation is CASSSSQWPYEQYF. This chain links TRBV11-3 with TRBJ2-7, with D unresolved. V gave up 6 bases and J gave up 2 bases, with 14 bases separating them. Germline V gene lookup returns CDR1 SGHNT and CDR2 YENEEA. The CDR3 consists of 14 residues.

V and J are TRBV2 and TRBJ2-4; the D gene is possibly TRBD1 (6 bases). Trimming shortened V by 5 bases and J by 3 bases, and 14 bases separated the two germline ends. Germline V gene sequence: CDR1 SNHLY, CDR2 FYNNEI. The CDR3 runs to 15 residues. CDR3 coding DNA: TGTGCCAGCAGTCCAGGGGCGTACGGCAAAAACATTCAGTACTTC. It is translated as CASSPGAYGKNIQYF.

The chain carries TRBV19 and TRBJ2-1; TRBD1 matches 9 bases. This CDR3 is 16 amino acids long. Germline V CDR1 and CDR2: LNHDA, SQIVND (reference sequence). V shed 6 bases and J 4 bases; nucleotides not matched to a gene: 10. The CDR3 DNA follows: TGTGCCAGTAGATCTCCCCCCGGGACAGGGTACAATGAGCAGTTCTTC. Amino acids: CASRSPPGTGYNEQFF.

The chain is built from TRBV14 and TRBJ2-3; a weak D match, TRBD2 (5 bases). Germline assignment: CDR1 SGHDN and CDR2 FVKESK. The V and J ends lost 2 bases and 0 bases respectively, with 9 bases between them. This CDR3 region has 15 residues. CDR3 loop: CASSQQEDSTDTQYF. The CDR3 DNA is TGTGCCAGCAGCCAACAGGAGGATAGCACAGATACGCAGTATTTT. Complete variable domain (other parts from reference TRBV14 and TRBJ2-3): EAGVTQFPSHSVIEKGQTVTLRCDPISGHDNLYWYRRVMGKEIKFLLHFVKESKQDESGMPNNRFLAERTGGTYSTLKVQPAELEDSGVYFCASSQQEDSTDTQYFGPGTRLTVL.

V is TRBV10-3 and J is TRBJ1-2; 8 bases fit TRBD1. After removal of 2 bases from V and 4 bases from J, the junction contained 6 bases not matched to a gene. CDR3 length: 15 amino acids. Germline V gene lookup returns CDR1 ENHRY and CDR2 SYGVKD. CDR3 nucleotides: TGTGCCATCAGTGAGGACAGGGGTTTGGGCTATGGCTACACCTTC. Translated, it gives CAISEDRGLGYGYTF.

This chain joins TRBV7-2 and TRBJ1-6; 8 bases align to TRBD1. The CDR3 covers 15 residues. From germline, CDR1 is SGHTA and CDR2 FQGNSA. V was clipped by 1 base and J by 10 bases; unmatched bases: 6. This chain's CDR3 is CASSLGTGSYSPLHF. CDR3 nucleotides: TGTGCCAGCAGCTTAGGGACAGGGAGTTACTCACCCCTCCACTTT.